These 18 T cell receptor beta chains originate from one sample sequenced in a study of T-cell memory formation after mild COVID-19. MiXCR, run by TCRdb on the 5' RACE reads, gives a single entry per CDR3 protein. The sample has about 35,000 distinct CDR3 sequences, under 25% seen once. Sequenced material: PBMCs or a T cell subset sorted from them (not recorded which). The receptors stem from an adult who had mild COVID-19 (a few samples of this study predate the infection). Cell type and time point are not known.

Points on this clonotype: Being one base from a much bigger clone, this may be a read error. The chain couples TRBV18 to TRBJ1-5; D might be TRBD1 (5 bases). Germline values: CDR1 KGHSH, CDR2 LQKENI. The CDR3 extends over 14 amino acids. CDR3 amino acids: CARSPGPGNQPQHF. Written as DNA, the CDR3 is TGTGCCAGATCACCAGGGCCAGGGAATCAGCCCCAGCATTTT.

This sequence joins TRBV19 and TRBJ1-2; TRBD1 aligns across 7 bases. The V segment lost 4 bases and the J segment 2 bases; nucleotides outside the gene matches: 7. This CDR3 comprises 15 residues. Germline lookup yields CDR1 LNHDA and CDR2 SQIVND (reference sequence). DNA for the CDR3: TGTGCCAGTAGTAGCCGACAGGGACCAAACTATGGCTACACCTTC. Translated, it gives CASSSRQGPNYGYTF.

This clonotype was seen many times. The CDR3 protein is CASSLISSGTSRRSDTQYF. The CDR3 DNA follows: TGTGCCAGCAGCTTAATTTCAAGCGGAACGTCTCGTAGGAGTGATACGCAGTATTTT. The chain is built from TRBV7-6 and TRBJ2-3; perhaps TRBD2 as D (5 bases). V lost 2 bases and J 6 bases, leaving 27 bases between the germline ends. The CDR3 loop spans 19 amino acids. Germline V gene sequence: CDR1 SGHVS, CDR2 FNYEAQ.

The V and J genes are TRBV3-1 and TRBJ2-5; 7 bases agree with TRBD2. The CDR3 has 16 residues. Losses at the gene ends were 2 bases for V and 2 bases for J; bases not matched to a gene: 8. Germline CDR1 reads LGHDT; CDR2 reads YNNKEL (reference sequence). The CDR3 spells CASSQRHSGLQETQYF. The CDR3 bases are TGTGCCAGCAGCCAAAGGCATAGCGGGTTGCAAGAGACCCAGTACTTC.

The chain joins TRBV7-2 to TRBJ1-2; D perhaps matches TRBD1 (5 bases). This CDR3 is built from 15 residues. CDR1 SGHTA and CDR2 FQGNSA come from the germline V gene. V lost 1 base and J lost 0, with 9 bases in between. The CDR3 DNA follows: TGTGCCAGCAGCTTAGGGGGGGTGGCTAACTATGGCTACACCTTC. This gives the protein CASSLGGVANYGYTF.

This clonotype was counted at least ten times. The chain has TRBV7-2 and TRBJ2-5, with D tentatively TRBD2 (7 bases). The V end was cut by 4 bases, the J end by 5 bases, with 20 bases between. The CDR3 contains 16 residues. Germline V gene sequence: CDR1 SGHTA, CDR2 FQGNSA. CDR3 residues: CASSSSGGGGVETQYF. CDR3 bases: TGTGCCAGCAGCTCTAGCGGTGGGGGGGGCGTTGAGACCCAGTACTTC.

CDR3 amino acids: CASSHSTGYTF. In DNA, the CDR3 is TGCGCCAGCAGCCACTCCACCGGCTACACCTTC. The chain uses TRBV4-1 and TRBJ1-2, with D unclear. Germline V gene sequence: CDR1 MGHRA, CDR2 YSYEKL. Between the trimmed V and J ends, which lost 3 bases and 8 bases, there was a span of 7 bases. The CDR3 is 11 residues long.

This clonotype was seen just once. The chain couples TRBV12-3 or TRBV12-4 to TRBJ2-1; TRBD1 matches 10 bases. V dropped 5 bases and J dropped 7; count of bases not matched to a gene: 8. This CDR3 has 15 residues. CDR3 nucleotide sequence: TGTGCCAGCAGTGTCCGGGACAGGGGAGGGAATGAGCAGTTCTTC. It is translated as CASSVRDRGGNEQFF.

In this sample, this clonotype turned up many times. CDR3 sequence: CASSLGGRAGFF. CDR3 sequence (DNA): TGTGCCAGCAGTTTGGGCGGGAGGGCCGGGTTCTTC. The V call is TRBV12-3 or TRBV12-4, the J call TRBJ2-1; TRBD2 aligns across 9 bases. The trim removed 3 bases at V and 15 bases at J, leaving 6 bases unmatched. The CDR3 length is 12 residues.

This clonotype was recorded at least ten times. This chain's CDR3 is CASSQGLAGGYNTQYF. DNA for the CDR3: TGTGCCAGCAGCCAAGGACTAGCGGGGGGGTACAATACGCAGTATTTT. The chain uses TRBV3-1 and TRBJ2-3; 14 positions agree with TRBD2. The CDR3 loop spans 16 amino acids. Germline CDR1 LGHDT, CDR2 YNNKEL (reference sequence). J was trimmed by 7 bases and V by 1 base; bases with no gene match: 4.

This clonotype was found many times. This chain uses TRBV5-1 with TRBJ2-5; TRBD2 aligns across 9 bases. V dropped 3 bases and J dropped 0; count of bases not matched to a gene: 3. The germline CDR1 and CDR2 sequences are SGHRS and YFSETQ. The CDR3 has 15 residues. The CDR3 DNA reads TGCGCCAGCAGCTCTAGCGGGATCTACCAAGAGACCCAGTACTTC. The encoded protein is CASSSSGIYQETQYF.

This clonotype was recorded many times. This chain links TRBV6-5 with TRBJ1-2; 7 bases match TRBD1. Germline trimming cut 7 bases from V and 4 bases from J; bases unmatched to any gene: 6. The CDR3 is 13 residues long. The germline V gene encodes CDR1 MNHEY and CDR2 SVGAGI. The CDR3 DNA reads TGTGCCAGCAAATGGGGGACAGCCTATGGCTACACCTTC. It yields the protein CASKWGTAYGYTF.

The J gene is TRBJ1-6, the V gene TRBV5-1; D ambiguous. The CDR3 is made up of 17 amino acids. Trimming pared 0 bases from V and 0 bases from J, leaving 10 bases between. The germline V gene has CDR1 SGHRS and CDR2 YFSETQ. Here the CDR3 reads CASSLGRASSYNSPLHF. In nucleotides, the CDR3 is TGCGCCAGCAGCTTGGGAAGGGCGAGCTCCTATAATTCACCCCTCCACTTT.

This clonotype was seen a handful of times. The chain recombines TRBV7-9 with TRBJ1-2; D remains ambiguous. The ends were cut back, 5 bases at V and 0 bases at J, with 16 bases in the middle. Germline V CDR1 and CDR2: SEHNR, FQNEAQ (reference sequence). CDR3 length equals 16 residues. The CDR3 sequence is CASSRGPVESNYGYTF. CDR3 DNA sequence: TGTGCCAGCAGCCGAGGGCCTGTTGAGTCTAACTATGGCTACACCTTC.

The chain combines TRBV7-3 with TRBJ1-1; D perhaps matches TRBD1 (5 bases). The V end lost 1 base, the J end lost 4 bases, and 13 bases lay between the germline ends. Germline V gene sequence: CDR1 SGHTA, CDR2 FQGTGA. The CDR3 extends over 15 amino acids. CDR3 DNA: TGTGCCAGCAGCTTAAGCCCCGACAGCCTCACTGAAGCTTTCTTT. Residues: CASSLSPDSLTEAFF. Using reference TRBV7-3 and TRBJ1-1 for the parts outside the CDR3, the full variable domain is GAGVSQTPSNKVTEKGKYVELRCDPISGHTALYWYRQSLGQGPEFLIYFQGTGAADDSGLPNDRFFAVRPEGSVSTLKIQRTERGDSAVYLCASSLSPDSLTEAFFGQGTRLTVV.

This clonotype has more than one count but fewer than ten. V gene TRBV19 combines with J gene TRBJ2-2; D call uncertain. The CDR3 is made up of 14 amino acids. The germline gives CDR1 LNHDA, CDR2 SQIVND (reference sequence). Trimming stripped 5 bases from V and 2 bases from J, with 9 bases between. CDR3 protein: CASSGTGNTGELFF. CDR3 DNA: TGTGCCAGTAGTGGTACGGGTAACACCGGGGAGCTGTTTTTT.

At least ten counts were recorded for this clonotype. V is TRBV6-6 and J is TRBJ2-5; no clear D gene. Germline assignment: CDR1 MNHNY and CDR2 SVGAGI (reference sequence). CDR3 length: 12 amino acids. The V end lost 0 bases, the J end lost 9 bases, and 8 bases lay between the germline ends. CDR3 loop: CASSYSYKAQYF. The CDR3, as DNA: TGTGCCAGCAGTTACTCCTACAAGGCCCAGTACTTC.

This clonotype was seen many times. CDR3 in amino acids: CASSQDFLTGETQYF. The CDR3 bases are TGCGCCAGCAGCCAAGATTTCCTAACAGGGGAGACCCAGTACTTC. J is TRBJ2-5 and V is TRBV4-3; TRBD1 might be the D (6 bases). Germline values: CDR1 LGHNA, CDR2 YSLEER. Trimming removed 0 bases at V and 5 bases at J, with 13 bases between. There are 15 residues in the CDR3.